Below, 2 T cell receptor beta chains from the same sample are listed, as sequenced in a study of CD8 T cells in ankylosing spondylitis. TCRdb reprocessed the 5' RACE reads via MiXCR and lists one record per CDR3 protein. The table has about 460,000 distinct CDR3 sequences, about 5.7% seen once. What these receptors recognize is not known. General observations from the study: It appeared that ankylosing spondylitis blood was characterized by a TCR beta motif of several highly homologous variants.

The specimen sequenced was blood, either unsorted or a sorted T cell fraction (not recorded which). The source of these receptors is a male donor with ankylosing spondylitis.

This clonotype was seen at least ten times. This chain's CDR3 is CASSPMGGGQETQYF. As DNA, the CDR3 is TGTGCCAGCAGCCCCATGGGCGGGGGACAAGAGACCCAGTACTTC. V usage is TRBV7-2 and J usage is TRBJ2-5; 7 bases agree with TRBD2. V gave up 5 bases and J gave up 2 bases; unmatched junction bases: 8. The CDR3 extends over 15 amino acids. In germline, CDR1 is SGHTA, CDR2 FQGNSA.

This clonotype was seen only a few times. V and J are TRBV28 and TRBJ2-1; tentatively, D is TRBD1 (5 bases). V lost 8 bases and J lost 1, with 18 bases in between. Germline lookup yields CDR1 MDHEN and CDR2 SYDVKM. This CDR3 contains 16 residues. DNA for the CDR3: TGTGCCAGCTTGGAATGGGGCCCCTTGTCCTACAATGAGCAGTTCTTC. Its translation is CASLEWGPLSYNEQFF.